The 16 T cell receptor beta chains reported below all come from one sample, sequenced in a study of CD8+ T cells in alopecia areata. After isolation, RNA underwent reverse transcription to generate cDNA as the sequencing template. Libraries were prepared by immunoSEQ multiplex PCR; TCRdb keeps only in-frame clonotypes and omits some of them. Counted here are about 42,000 clones, roughly 65% occurring once; the ten biggest clones make up 21%. Treatment here: oral pan-JAK inhibitor, 5-10 mg twice daily. Sequencing used CD8+ T cells sorted from blood, obtained at week 4, from a patient treated with tofacitinib. These receptors all come from a human donor with alopecia areata.

The chain couples TRBV7-2 to TRBJ1-1; D not certain. The CDR3 is 13 amino acids. Trimming stripped 0 bases from V and 5 bases from J, with 7 bases between. The germline V gene encodes CDR1 SGHTA and CDR2 FQGNSA. For the CDR3, the DNA is TGTGCCAGCAGCTTAGCGCTGGGAACTGAAGCTTTCTTT. Protein: CASSLALGTEAFF.

The chain links TRBV29-1 to TRBJ2-5; 8 positions match TRBD2. The CDR3 has 13 amino acids. Trimming took 2 bases from V and 3 from J; bases not matched to a gene: 2. The germline V gene has CDR1 SQVTM and CDR2 ANQGSEA. This CDR3 is CSVEPAGEETQYF. CDR3 in DNA: TGCAGCGTTGAACCAGCGGGGGAAGAGACCCAGTACTTC. The full variable domain, in which reference TRBV29-1 and TRBJ2-5 provide the parts outside the CDR3, is SAVISQKPSRDICQRGTSLTIQCQVDSQVTMMFWYRQQPGQSLTLIATANQGSEATYESGFVIDKFPISRPNLTFSTLTVSNMSPEDSSIYLCSVEPAGEETQYFGPGTRLLVL.

The genes are TRBV13 and TRBJ2-7; 7 bases agree with TRBD1. Looked up from germline, CDR1 is PRHDT and CDR2 is FYEKMQ (reference sequence). This CDR3 comprises 14 residues. V gave up 5 bases and J gave up 7 bases; unmatched junction bases: 11. Written as DNA, the CDR3 is TGTGCCAGCAGCCCCCCCGGGACAGTGAAAGAGCAGTACTTC. This gives the protein CASSPPGTVKEQYF.

The rearrangement links TRBV30 to TRBJ1-2; tentatively, D is TRBD1 (5 bases). V dropped 0 bases and J dropped 3 bases, with 14 bases sitting between them. The CDR3 is 15 residues long. CDR1 GTSNPN and CDR2 SVGIG come from the germline V gene (reference sequence). The CDR3 region has the DNA TGTGCCTGGAGTGTACCGGGGGTCGAGGACTATGGCTACACCTTC. It specifies CAWSVPGVEDYGYTF.

This chain connects TRBV6-5 to TRBJ2-7; maybe TRBD2 (7 bases). Per the germline V gene, CDR1 is MNHEY and CDR2 is SVGAGI. V was shortened by 6 bases and J by 6 bases, with 15 bases between the two germline ends. This CDR3 has 13 amino acids. CDR3 DNA sequence: TGTGCCAGCAGCTACGCGGGGGCCGGCGAGCAGTACTTC. This gives the protein CASSYAGAGEQYF.

J is TRBJ2-1 and V is TRBV9, with D unresolved. The CDR3 consists of 15 residues. Germline V gives CDR1 SGDLS, CDR2 YYNGEE. The germline V and J ends were trimmed by 3 bases and 6 bases, with 16 bases remaining between them. The CDR3 DNA follows: TGTGCCAGCAGCGCCCCGATCGATCGTGGCAATGAGCAGTTCTTC. Translating gives CASSAPIDRGNEQFF.

The chain has TRBV9 and TRBJ1-2; 7 nucleotides agree with TRBD1. Germline V gene sequence: CDR1 SGDLS, CDR2 YYNGEE. This CDR3 region has 15 residues. Trimming took 5 bases from V and 8 from J; bases not matched to a gene: 15. CDR3 DNA: TGTGCCAGCAGTGCCCGGGACAGCCCGGGGTGGGGCTACACCTTC. Amino acid sequence: CASSARDSPGWGYTF.

The chain combines TRBV5-1 with TRBJ2-3; 8 bases line up with TRBD2. Per germline, CDR1 SGHRS and CDR2 YFSETQ. The CDR3 covers 22 residues. The J segment lost 2 bases and the V segment lost 5 bases, leaving 28 bases of the junction unmatched. The DNA of the CDR3 is TGCGCCAGCAGACGCCCGCGGCAGGGACCGTCTCCAGCGGGGGCTGACACAGATACGCAGTATTTT. Amino acids: CASRRPRQGPSPAGADTDTQYF.

V is TRBV9 and J is TRBJ1-5; perhaps TRBD1 as D (5 bases). Germline V gives CDR1 SGDLS, CDR2 YYNGEE. V shed 2 bases and J shed 4 bases, with 13 bases lying between them. CDR3 length: 15 amino acids. The CDR3 loop is CASSVDGGTNQPQHF. CDR3 bases: TGTGCCAGCAGCGTGGACGGGGGGACGAATCAGCCCCAGCATTTT.

V usage is TRBV27 and J usage is TRBJ2-1; no clear D. This CDR3 contains 13 residues. The germline V gene encodes CDR1 MNHEY and CDR2 SMNVEV (reference sequence). V was pared by 6 bases and J by 8 bases, with 14 bases between. The CDR3 region is CASRTSEDDEQFF. The CDR3 DNA reads as TGTGCCAGCAGAACTTCTGAGGATGATGAGCAGTTCTTC.

V is TRBV4-3 and J is TRBJ1-1; D gene uncertain. Trimming cost V 0 bases and J 1 base, with 6 bases left between them. Germline assignment: CDR1 LGHNA and CDR2 YSLEER. The CDR3 loop spans 14 amino acids. The CDR3 spells CASSQDYRNTEAFF. The CDR3 DNA reads as TGCGCCAGCAGCCAAGATTATCGGAACACTGAAGCTTTCTTT.

The chain carries TRBV9 and TRBJ1-2; D is unresolved. This CDR3 has 12 residues. Deletions cut 5 bases from V and 3 bases from J, with 8 bases between. From germline, CDR1 is SGDLS and CDR2 YYNGEE. The CDR3 protein is CASRGSDYGYTF. CDR3 nucleotides: TGTGCCAGCAGGGGGTCAGACTATGGCTACACCTTC. Filled out from reference TRBV9 and TRBJ1-2, the complete variable domain reads DSGVTQTPKHLITATGQRVTLRCSPRSGDLSVYWYQQSLDQGLQFLIQYYNGEERAKGNILERFSAQQFPDLHSELNLSSLELGDSALYFCASRGSDYGYTFGSGTRLTVV.

The chain carries TRBV4-3 and TRBJ2-6, with 9 bases identical to TRBD1. V trimming: 2 bases; J trimming: 4 bases; junction bases outside the gene matches: 9. The CDR3 length is 18 residues. Germline V gives CDR1 LGHNA, CDR2 YSLEER. The CDR3 is CASSQLGQGRAGANVLTF. CDR3 nucleotide sequence: TGCGCCAGCAGCCAACTGGGACAGGGCAGAGCCGGGGCCAACGTCCTGACTTTC.

The rearrangement uses TRBV15 and TRBJ2-4, with 7 bases fitting TRBD1. CDR3 length equals 14 residues. After removal of 4 bases from V and 6 bases from J, the junction contained 6 bases not matched to a gene. Looked up from germline, CDR1 is LNHNV and CDR2 is YYDKDF (reference sequence). As DNA, the CDR3 is TGTGCCACCAGCATAGGGACAGCGACAAACATTCAGTACTTC. It translates to CATSIGTATNIQYF.

This clone was detected once. In DNA, the CDR3 is TGTGCCAGCAGCCACCTGACAGTGGGGGCCTACGAGCAGTACTTC. As protein: CASSHLTVGAYEQYF. J is TRBJ2-7 and V is TRBV5-6, with D possibly being TRBD1 or TRBD2 (5 bases each). This CDR3 has 15 residues. Trimming stripped 4 bases from V and 2 bases from J, with 16 bases between. Germline values: CDR1 SGHDT, CDR2 YYEEEE.

The CDR3 region has the DNA TGTGCCAGCAGCCCTGGACAGAACACCGGGGAGCTGTTTTTT. This translates into CASSPGQNTGELFF. The rearrangement links TRBV6-5 to TRBJ2-2, with D possibly matching TRBD1 (5 bases). CDR1 and CDR2 from the germline V gene are MNHEY and SVGAGI. This CDR3 spans 14 amino acids. V lost 6 bases and J lost 1, with 9 bases in between.